This T cell receptor (beta chain) is from a study of cytomegalovirus exposure and HLA in healthy donors listed by TCRdb under 2017. About the study as a whole: In an earlier analysis of fewer than 750 of the donors, approximately 260 Gb of sequence data and 95 million to 130 million unique TCR beta sequences from 150 million to 200 million T cells were reported. Along with the approximately 700-subject first cohort, a separate validation cohort of over a hundred different subjects was used. All discovery cohort repertoires had been generated on a single sequencing platform. In a later genetic analysis, genome-wide SNP genotypes for about three fifths of the 666 donors were used, and that subset was treated as a discovery cohort. In an earlier analysis of over 550 of the donors, high-throughput TCR beta sequencing was used to judge whether each TCR beta V gene segment behaved as functional or pseudogenic. The later analysis used no new phenotypic data to find candidate immune exposures, relying instead on TCR beta sequences and their occurrence across donors. A later analysis re-examined previously published TCR beta repertoires from several hundred donors and added high-resolution HLA genotyping to investigate patterns of TCR occurrence. The study combined high-throughput TCR immunosequencing, statistical association of individual TCRs with disease status, and machine learning to predict cytomegalovirus infection status. The study aimed to test whether cataloging public T cell receptors could reveal signatures of past pathogen exposure. The study used immunosequencing to profile the T cell repertoires of approximately 640 subjects and linked those repertoires to cytomegalovirus serostatus. Donor age, sex, ethnicity and CMV serostatus were collected together with the repertoire data. Roughly 5 DR-DQ haplotypes were handled as single units for association and clustering, since linkage in the cohort was strong. Both class I and class II loci were covered by HLA typing, at four-digit resolution. Among the roughly 400 genotyped donors, approximately 81% belonged to the genetic ancestry cluster associated with self-reported Caucasian donors. About 300 gigabases of sequencing data and approximately 80 million unique TCR sequences were included in an early release covering about 620 HLA-typed donors. The number of donors typed differed by locus, with 629-630 for A, B, C, DRB1 and DQB1, over 500 for DQA1, 600 to 610 for DPA1, and roughly 450 for DPB1. Among 300 to 500 genotyped donors of the cohort, an average of roughly 230,000 unique TCR beta nucleotide sequences was sequenced per donor, of which 15% to 20% were non-productive. Results the study describes overall, beyond this receptor: According to a later analysis, parvovirus B19, influenza, CMV and Epstein-Barr virus appeared linked to several top co-occurrence clusters. While some public TCRs were present in many individuals, most TCR sequences turned up only very rarely across donors. The cohort was sequenced for TCR beta chains only, and without alpha or paired-chain data the features that could be detected were limited. An earlier analysis of 587 of the donors showed that most TCR beta V segments appeared in productive rearrangements either about 87% or about 30% of the time, which broadly matched IMGT annotations. Compared with the approximately 710-donor mean, donors in an Asian-associated ancestry cluster had fewer N-insertions in productive TCRs, according to a later genetic analysis. Some IMGT-functional V segments, including TRBV6-2 and TRBV6-3, could not be told apart with the 87-base-pair reads, so those segments were excluded. The only immune exposure information available for the cohort was CMV serostatus. In a later analysis, TCR association rates were found to vary across HLA loci, with the most associated TCRs seen for DRB1 alleles and the fewest for HLA-C alleles. Assigning TCR associations to individual alleles was difficult when HLA alleles, especially DR and DQ, strongly co-occurred. Because HLA typing was missing for some donors at each locus, association tests included only the typed subset. Over 15 rarely observed V segments, including chromosome 9 orphons, were excluded from the earlier analysis of approximately 500 of the donors because counts were too low. Cytomegalovirus status was reported to be diagnosed by the classifier with high specificity and sensitivity in both the original and validation cohorts. Sequencing depth was assumed to be roughly uniform across donors in the presence/absence analyses, though that assumption may not hold. A total of some 180 TCR beta chains were listed by the study as associated with cytomegalovirus. In a later analysis, most CMV-associated TCR beta chains were found to appear HLA-restricted, with HLA associations seemingly driven largely by CMV exposure. The authors suggested that the approach could potentially be extended to other disease states and immunological phenotypes. A later analysis found that HLA-associated TCR beta chains were more clonally expanded and had lower generation probabilities than equally common non-associated chains. In vitro tests confirmed that three of the cytomegalovirus-associated TCR beta chains recognize cytomegalovirus antigens. An association between a missense DCLRE1C variant and V-gene and J-gene trimming of TCR beta chains was found in a later genetic analysis and replicated in an independent cohort. The sequencing pipeline was judged likely to have produced a cluster of highly shared sequence variants as a technical artifact. Specific HLA alleles were associated with 15,000 to 20,000 TCR beta sequences at a false discovery rate of 0.05 in a later analysis. Linkage disequilibrium might explain the correlated functional status among segregating V segments, but an unknown experimental factor could not be ruled out. A further reported finding was that TCR beta sequences accurately predicted the HLA-A and HLA-B alleles for most subjects in the first cohort.

The library relied on the immunoSEQ multiplex PCR assay. A mixture of 60 forward primers for TCR Vbeta segments and 13 reverse primers for TCR Jbeta segments was used in the multiplex PCR. The CDR3 region of rearranged TCR beta genes was amplified from genomic DNA with a multiplex PCR assay. The amplified TCR beta libraries were sequenced on the Illumina HiSeq System as 87-base-pair reads. The study's processing was this. In a later analysis, some 80 million unique TCR beta chains were counted across the 500 to 850 repertoires, and around 10 million of these chains were shared by at least two donors. A nearest-neighbor algorithm error-corrected the raw reads and collapsed the reads into unique sequences, merging closely related sequences to remove PCR and sequencing errors. Alignment of CDR3 sequences to IMGT reference sequences was used to assign V, D and J gene segments. Each retained sequence needed at least a six-nucleotide match to both a V gene segment and a J gene segment. Rearrangements were called productive when the CDR3 lacked stop codons and stayed in frame with V and J; all others were non-productive. Following IMGT convention, CDR3 was defined as the stretch from the second conserved V-encoded cysteine up to the conserved J-encoded phenylalanine. Sequences without an unambiguous match to a single V gene segment were excluded from the earlier analysis of almost 600 of the donors. An earlier analysis of approximately 590 of the donors classified V segments as functional when productive rearrangements were above 56.7% and as segregating when the standard deviation between donors was above 5%. A statistical classification framework was built to diagnose cytomegalovirus status from the catalog of TCR beta chain sequences. V and J gene assignment, in a later analysis, came from comparing TCR nucleotide sequences with IMGT/GENE-DB human TR gene sequences. A later analysis assigned CDR3 sequences and most-parsimonious VDJ recombination scenarios with the TCRdist pipeline. In a later analysis, each TCR beta chain was defined by its CDR3 amino acid sequence together with its V-gene family, and reads without a unique V-gene family were excluded. A later analysis removed 592 highly shared, low-generation-probability nucleotide sequences to deal with suspected cross-contamination and a sequencing artifact. In a later analysis, a clonal expansion index for each public chain was calculated from normalized within-repertoire ranks of inferred template counts. In a later analysis, generation probabilities were computed using a VDJ recombination model fitted to out-of-frame rearrangements, and the results were checked against IGoR. A later analysis scored TCR-TCR, TCR-HLA and TCR-CMV co-occurrence with hypergeometric tests, applying a repertoire-size bias correction to TCR pairs. A later analysis estimated false discovery rates by permuting HLA or CMV assignments 20 times. In a later analysis, co-occurring TCRs were grouped with DBSCAN, and TCRdist sequence similarity was added when clustering was performed within HLA-allele-positive subsets. Repertoires with fewer than 30,000 or more than 120,000 public chains were left out of co-occurrence clustering, as were five repertoires with anomalous nucleotide sharing. In TCRdb, the immuneACCESS table is reduced to in-frame sequences with V and J assigned. These tables do not hold every clone; where another copy was compared, an unresolved V gene accounts for under half, and the others remain unexplained. V, J and clone size were drawn from that table, and D and trimming were deduced from the DNA. Counted in this sample were tens of thousands of clones; 80% to 90% of them appeared once. The ten largest clones capture 5% to 8.5% of the sample.

Trimming costs V 1 base and J 9 bases, and their ends lie 10 bases apart. The CDR1 and CDR2 encoded by the germline V gene are KGHSH and LQKENI. The CDR3 numbers 13 residues from cysteine through phenylalanine. Only the CDR3 DNA stays, 39 bases, in frame from base 1. This clone has only a few counts. Its antigen has not been determined. Per-base quality was not reported, and no clone a single base away is much larger than it. The cohort was made up of 650 to 700 healthy bone marrow donors. All cohort members were sampled while nominally healthy, although unrecorded immune exposures were likely present. Of the 670 or so cohort members, about 280 had positive CMV serostatus and roughly 330 had negative CMV serostatus, and CMV serostatus was not recorded for the donor. Every donor gave a peripheral blood sample, and the peripheral blood mononuclear cells from that sample were used for TCR beta sequencing. The Qiagen DNeasy Blood Extraction Kit was used to extract genomic DNA from the blood cell samples.

Sequencing was carried out using PBMCs. This TCR derives from a human donor in good health. This chain is built from TRBV18 and TRBJ2-1; the D gene is possibly TRBD1, with 6 bases matching. DNA sequence: TGTGCCAGCTCACCACAGGGGGACGCTGAGCAGTTCTTC. This yields the protein CASSPQGDAEQFF.